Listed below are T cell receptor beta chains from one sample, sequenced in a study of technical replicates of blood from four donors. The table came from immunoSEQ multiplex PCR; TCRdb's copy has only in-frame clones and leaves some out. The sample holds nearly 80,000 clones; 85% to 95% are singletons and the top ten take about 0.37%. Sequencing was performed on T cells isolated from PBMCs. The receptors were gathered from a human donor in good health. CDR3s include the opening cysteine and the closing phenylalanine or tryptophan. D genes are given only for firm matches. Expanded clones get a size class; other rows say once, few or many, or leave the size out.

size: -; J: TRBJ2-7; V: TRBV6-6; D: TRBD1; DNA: TGTGCCAGCAGTAGACAGGGGCTCGAGCAGTACTTC; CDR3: CASSRQGLEQYF
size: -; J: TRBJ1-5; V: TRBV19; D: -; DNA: TGTGCCAGTAGGGAGTTTGGGGGACTTCCTAATCAGCCCCAGCATTTT; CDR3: CASREFGGLPNQPQHF
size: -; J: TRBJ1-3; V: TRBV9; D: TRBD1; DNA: TGTGCCAGCAGCGTAGGGACAGGATCCGGAAACACCATATATTTT; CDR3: CASSVGTGSGNTIYF
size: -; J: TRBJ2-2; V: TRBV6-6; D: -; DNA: TGTGCCAGCAGTTACTTGGCTGCGAACACCGGGGAGCTGTTTTTT; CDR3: CASSYLAANTGELFF
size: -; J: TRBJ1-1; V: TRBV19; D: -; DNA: TGTGCCAGTAGCACAGGGATTGGCACTGAAGCTTTCTTT; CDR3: CASSTGIGTEAFF
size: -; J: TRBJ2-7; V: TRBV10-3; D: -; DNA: TGTGCCATCAGGACAGCGTACGAGCAGTACTTC; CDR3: CAIRTAYEQYF
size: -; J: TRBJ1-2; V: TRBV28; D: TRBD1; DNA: TGTGCCAGCACCTTGACAGGGGGCGGCGACTATGGCTACACCTTC; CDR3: CASTLTGGGDYGYTF
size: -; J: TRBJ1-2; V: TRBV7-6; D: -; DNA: TGTGCCAGCAGCTTATCGAGGGGGAGTGTAGGCTACACCTTC; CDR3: CASSLSRGSVGYTF
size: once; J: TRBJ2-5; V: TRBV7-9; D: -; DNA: TGTGCCAGCAGCCTGGTTAGCGGAGATCGGGAGACCCAGTACTTC; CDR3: CASSLVSGDRETQYF
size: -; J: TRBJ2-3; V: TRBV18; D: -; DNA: TGTGCCAGCTCACCAGAACAGGGAGGCACAGATACGCAGTATTTT; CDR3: CASSPEQGGTDTQYF
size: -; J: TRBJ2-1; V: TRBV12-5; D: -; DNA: TGTGCTAGTGGCCGTAATAACAATGAGCAGTTCTTC; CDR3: CASGRNNNEQFF
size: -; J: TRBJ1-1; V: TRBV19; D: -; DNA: TGTGCCAGTAGTATAGCAAGGGGCGCGGACACTGAAGCTTTCTTT; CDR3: CASSIARGADTEAFF
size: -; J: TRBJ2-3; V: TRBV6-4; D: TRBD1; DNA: TGTGCCAGCAGTGACTCGGACAGGGGAATCCGCACAGATACGCAGTATTTT; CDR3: CASSDSDRGIRTDTQYF
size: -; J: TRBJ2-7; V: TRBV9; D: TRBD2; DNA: TGTGCCAGCAGCGTTGGACTAGCGGGGGACTACGAGCAGTACTTC; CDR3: CASSVGLAGDYEQYF
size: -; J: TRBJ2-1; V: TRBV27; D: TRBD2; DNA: TGTGCCAGCAGTTTATACGCAGCGGGAGGGGTCTACAATGAGCAGTTCTTC; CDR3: CASSLYAAGGVYNEQFF
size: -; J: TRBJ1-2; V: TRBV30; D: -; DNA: TGTGCCTGGACCCTTCTAAGGAACATAGTAAGGGAGGGCTACACCTTC; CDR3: CAWTLLRNIVREGYTF
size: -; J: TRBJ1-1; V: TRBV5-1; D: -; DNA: TGCGCCAGCAGCTTGTTCGGGGGCACTGAAGCTTTCTTT; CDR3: CASSLFGGTEAFF
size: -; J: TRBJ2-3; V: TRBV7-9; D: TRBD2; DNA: TGTGCCAGCAGTTTGGGAGGGCCAAGCACAGATACGCAGTATTTT; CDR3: CASSLGGPSTDTQYF
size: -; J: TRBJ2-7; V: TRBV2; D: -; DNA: TGTGCCAGCACAGGCCAGATCGTAGGCTACGAGCAGTACTTC; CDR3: CASTGQIVGYEQYF
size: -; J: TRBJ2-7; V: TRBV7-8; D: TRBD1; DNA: TGTGCCAGCAGCGGCACCGGGACAGGGGCCTACGAGCAGTACTTC; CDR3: CASSGTGTGAYEQYF
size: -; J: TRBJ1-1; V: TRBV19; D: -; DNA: TGTGCCAGTAGTTCGGGTCAGCTGAACACTGAAGCTTTCTTT; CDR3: CASSSGQLNTEAFF
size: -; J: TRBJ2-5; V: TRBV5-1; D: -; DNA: TGCGCCAGCAGCCGACCGGTGGCGAACACTAACCAAGAGACCCAGTACTTC; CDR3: CASSRPVANTNQETQYF
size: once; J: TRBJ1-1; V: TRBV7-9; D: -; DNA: TGTGCCAGCAGCTTAGGGCCGAGGGAGGGGACTGAAGCTTTCTTT; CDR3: CASSLGPREGTEAFF
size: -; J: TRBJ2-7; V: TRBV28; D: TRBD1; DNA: TGTGCCAGCACTAACGGACAGGGGGCGAAGCAGTACTTC; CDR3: CASTNGQGAKQYF
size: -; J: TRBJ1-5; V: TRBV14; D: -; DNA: TGTGCCAGCAGCAGGGGGTATAGCAATCAGCCCCAGCATTTT; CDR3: CASSRGYSNQPQHF
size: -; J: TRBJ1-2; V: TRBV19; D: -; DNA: TGTGCCAGCTACGACAGGAATGGCTACACCTTC; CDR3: CASYDRNGYTF
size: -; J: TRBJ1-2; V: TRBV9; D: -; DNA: TGTGCCAGCAGCGTAGAGAGAGCTCTTAACTATGGCTACACCTTC; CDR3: CASSVERALNYGYTF
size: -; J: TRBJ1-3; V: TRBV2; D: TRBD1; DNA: TGTGCCAGCAGTGGACAGGGCTCTGGAAACACCATATATTTT; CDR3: CASSGQGSGNTIYF
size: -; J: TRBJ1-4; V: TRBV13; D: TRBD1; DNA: TGTGCCAGCAGCGAGATTACCAACCGGGACAGCAATGAAAAACTGTTTTTT; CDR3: CASSEITNRDSNEKLFF
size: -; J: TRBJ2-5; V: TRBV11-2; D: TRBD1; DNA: TGTGCCAGCAGCTTAGTCGGGGACAGGAAAGAGACCCAGTACTTC; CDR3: CASSLVGDRKETQYF
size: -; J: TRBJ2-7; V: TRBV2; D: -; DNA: TGTGCCAGCGGGCGGGAAAAATACGAGCAGTACTTC; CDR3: CASGREKYEQYF
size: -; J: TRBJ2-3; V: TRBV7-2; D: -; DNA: TGTGCCAGCAGCTTCGTCGGGTCCATTAGCACAGATACGCAGTATTTT; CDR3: CASSFVGSISTDTQYF